The 28 T cell receptor beta chains reported below all come from one sample, sequenced in a study of early T cells in non-severe SARS-CoV-2 infection. Each CDR3 protein is one row after TCRdb ran MiXCR on the 5' RACE reads. The sample consists of tens of thousands of distinct CDR3 sequences, around 15% of them appearing once. Sequencing used whole blood. Source of these receptors: an adult who was a healthcare worker with PCR-confirmed SARS-CoV-2 infection or an uninfected control (not recorded which).

The J gene is TRBJ2-1, the V gene TRBV2, with 10 bases matching TRBD1. With 10 bases clipped from V and 6 bases from J, the junction kept 12 bases outside the gene matches. Germline-derived CDR1 and CDR2 are SNHLY and FYNNEI. CDR3 size: 15 residues. The DNA for the CDR3 is TGTGCCACCCCTCTCGACAGGGGGCGCTTCAATGAGCAGTTCTTC. Translation: CATPLDRGRFNEQFF.

The V call is TRBV7-2, the J call TRBJ1-1; D remains unclear. CDR3 length equals 14 residues. V lost 5 bases to trimming and J lost 0 bases, with 10 bases between them. Per the germline V gene, CDR1 is SGHTA and CDR2 is FQGNSA. The CDR3 DNA sequence: TGTGCCAGCAGCCCTTTGGGTCTGAACACTGAAGCTTTCTTT. Its translation is CASSPLGLNTEAFF. Looking up the rest from reference TRBV7-2 and TRBJ1-1 gives the full variable domain: GAGVSQSPSNKVTEKGKDVELRCDPISGHTALYWYRQSLGQGLEFLIYFQGNSAPDKSGLPSDRFSAERTGGSVSTLTIQRTQQEDSAVYLCASSPLGLNTEAFFGQGTRLTVV.

This clonotype was seen only a few times. The gene calls are TRBV28 and TRBJ1-1, with D perhaps TRBD1 (6 bases). The germline V gene has CDR1 MDHEN and CDR2 SYDVKM. The CDR3 runs to 13 residues. The germline V and J ends were trimmed by 2 bases and 7 bases, with 11 bases remaining between them. Here the CDR3 reads CASSLIRGIEAFF. The CDR3, as DNA: TGTGCCAGCAGTTTAATTAGGGGGATTGAAGCTTTCTTT.

The rearrangement links TRBV18 to TRBJ1-1; D unclear. V was clipped by 6 bases and J by 5 bases, with 16 bases between them. Germline lookup yields CDR1 KGHSH and CDR2 LQKENI. This CDR3 spans 14 amino acids. Written as DNA, the CDR3 is TGTGCCAGCTCTCCCGAGTGGGGTGATACTGAAGCTTTCTTT. Translated: CASSPEWGDTEAFF.

The V and J genes are TRBV12-3 or TRBV12-4 and TRBJ2-3; D is unresolved. The CDR3 sequence is 13 residues long. Trimming stripped 8 bases from V and 0 bases from J, with 9 bases between. CDR3 nucleotide sequence: TGTGCCAGCGCCTTCAGGAGCACAGATACGCAGTATTTT. Translating gives CASAFRSTDTQYF.

The chain couples TRBV29-1 to TRBJ1-2, with D hard to call. This CDR3 is built from 14 residues. Trimming took off 5 bases at V and 8 bases at J, with 21 bases between the two ends. Germline loops: CDR1 SQVTM, CDR2 ANQGSEA. CDR3 DNA sequence: TGCAGCGTTACACGACCGTTGCCTCTATGGGGCTACACCTTC. Protein: CSVTRPLPLWGYTF.

This clonotype was seen more than once but under ten times. The chain carries TRBV16 and TRBJ2-7; D might be TRBD2 (6 bases). The germline V and J ends were trimmed by 5 bases and 1 base, with 18 bases remaining between them. The CDR3 has 16 residues. Germline V gene data show CDR1 as KGHSY and CDR2 as FQNENV. CDR3 protein: CASSSPSAGLSYEQYF. The CDR3 nucleotides are TGTGCCAGCAGCAGCCCCTCGGCGGGGTTGTCCTACGAGCAGTACTTC.

The chain recombines TRBV4-1 with TRBJ2-1; the D gene is possibly TRBD1 (5 bases). Germline assignment: CDR1 MGHRA and CDR2 YSYEKL. The CDR3 covers 13 residues. V was trimmed by 5 bases and J by 9 bases, leaving 14 bases between them. The CDR3 DNA is TGCGCCAGCAGCTTACCGAACACAGGTGAGCAGTTCTTC. This sequence encodes CASSLPNTGEQFF.

This CDR3 reads CASSRETGSWAEAFF. As DNA, the CDR3 is TGTGCCAGCAGCCGAGAGACAGGTTCGTGGGCTGAAGCTTTCTTT. The chain carries TRBV4-2 and TRBJ1-1; a possible D gene is TRBD1 (6 bases). V was shortened by 4 bases and J by 6 bases, with 18 bases between the two germline ends. This CDR3 has 15 residues. The V gene's germline CDR1 is LGHNA and CDR2 YNFKEQ.

Remarks on this clonotype: A junction end diverges from the germline sequence, so it may reflect a read error. The chain recombines TRBV20-1 with TRBJ2-7, with 8 bases aligning to TRBD1. This CDR3 region has 13 residues. Looked up from germline, CDR1 is DFQATT and CDR2 is SNEGSKA (reference sequence). The CDR3 coding sequence is TGCAGTGCTAGAAGTGACAGGGGCTACGGGCAGTACTTC. It yields the protein CSARSDRGYGQYF.

This clonotype has at least ten counts. The chain combines TRBV4-2 with TRBJ2-3; a possible D gene is TRBD2 (7 bases). This CDR3 is built from 17 residues. CDR1 LGHNA and CDR2 YNFKEQ come from the germline V gene. Between the trimmed V and J ends, which lost 1 base and 4 bases, there was a span of 18 bases. CDR3 in amino acids: CASSQGLGAGAPDTQYF. DNA for the CDR3: TGTGCCAGCAGCCAAGGGTTGGGGGCGGGGGCCCCAGATACGCAGTATTTT.

This clonotype was seen at least ten times. This rearrangement joins TRBV7-8 to TRBJ2-3; 10 nucleotides match TRBD1. V lost 4 bases and J lost 1; bases outside the gene matches: 2. CDR1 SGHVS and CDR2 FQNEAQ come from the germline V gene. The length of the CDR3 is 15 residues. CDR3 protein: CASSSGTGGTDTQYF. For the CDR3, the DNA is TGTGCCAGCAGCTCCGGGACAGGGGGCACAGATACGCAGTATTTT.

This clonotype was seen only a few times. V gene TRBV7-2 combines with J gene TRBJ2-3; 10 bases map to TRBD1. Unmatched junction bases numbered 6, after V lost 5 bases and J lost 1 base. Per germline, CDR1 SGHTA and CDR2 FQGNSA. This CDR3 is built from 16 residues. Here the CDR3 reads CASSGRDRGGTDTQYF. In DNA, the CDR3 is TGTGCCAGCAGCGGACGGGACAGGGGAGGCACAGATACGCAGTATTTT. Combining the CDR3 with reference TRBV7-2 and TRBJ2-3 gives the whole variable domain GAGVSQSPSNKVTEKGKDVELRCDPISGHTALYWYRQSLGQGLEFLIYFQGNSAPDKSGLPSDRFSAERTGGSVSTLTIQRTQQEDSAVYLCASSGRDRGGTDTQYFGPGTRLTVL.

This clonotype occurred many times. The rearrangement links TRBV27 to TRBJ1-5; 7 nucleotides line up with TRBD1. The CDR3 contains 14 residues. Germline values: CDR1 MNHEY, CDR2 SMNVEV (reference sequence). V lost 4 bases to trimming and J lost 6 bases; unmatched junction nucleotides: 6. In nucleotides, the CDR3 is TGTGCCAGCAGTTCAGGCCAGGGGGTTCAGCCCCAGCATTTT. It yields the protein CASSSGQGVQPQHF.

The chain carries TRBV27 and TRBJ1-5, with D possibly being TRBD1 (5 bases). The germline V and J ends were trimmed by 0 bases and 4 bases, with 10 bases remaining between them. CDR3 length equals 15 residues. Germline V gene lookup returns CDR1 MNHEY and CDR2 SMNVEV (reference sequence). CDR3 residues: CASSLSPGWNQPQHF. The DNA of the CDR3 is TGTGCCAGCAGTTTATCCCCAGGGTGGAATCAGCCCCAGCATTTT.

This clonotype was observed at least ten times. The rearrangement joins TRBV19 to TRBJ1-2; 7 positions agree with TRBD1. The germline V gene has CDR1 LNHDA and CDR2 SQIVND (reference sequence). The CDR3 consists of 15 residues. Trimming at V came to 5 bases and at J to 3 bases, leaving 9 bases not matched to a gene. The CDR3 protein is CASSAGTAADYGYTF. DNA for the CDR3: TGTGCCAGTAGTGCAGGGACAGCGGCCGACTATGGCTACACCTTC.

This chain links TRBV20-1 with TRBJ1-6; weak D call: TRBD1 (5 bases). V lost 1 base and J 5 bases, leaving 15 bases between the germline ends. Germline V CDR1 and CDR2: DFQATT, SNEGSKA (reference sequence). The CDR3 extends over 16 amino acids. The CDR3 region has the DNA TGCAGTGCTAGAGGGGGACCGGGCCTCAATAATTCACCCCTCCACTTT. Amino acids: CSARGGPGLNNSPLHF.

This chain uses TRBV19 with TRBJ2-3; TRBD2 matches at 9 bases. The V gene end was trimmed by 4 bases and the J gene end by 4 bases; junction bases not matched to a gene: 9. From germline, CDR1 is LNHDA and CDR2 SQIVND (reference sequence). The CDR3 covers 16 residues. The CDR3 DNA reads as TGTGCCAGTAGTACCCGAGCGGGGGGCTTTCCAGATACGCAGTATTTT. The encoded protein is CASSTRAGGFPDTQYF.

This clonotype was detected a few times. The gene calls are TRBV29-1 and TRBJ1-4; TRBD1 agrees at 8 bases. The length of the CDR3 is 12 residues. Germline lookup yields CDR1 SQVTM and CDR2 ANQGSEA. The CDR3 nucleotides read TGCGGCCGACAGGGGCCTAATGAAAAACTGTTTTTT. Protein: CGRQGPNEKLFF.

A few counts support this clonotype. The V call is TRBV14, the J call TRBJ1-5; TRBD1 agrees at 9 bases. The V gene's germline CDR1 is SGHDN and CDR2 FVKESK. V gave up 0 bases and J gave up 11 bases; unmatched junction bases: 2. The CDR3 has 13 amino acids. CDR3 in DNA: TGTGCCAGCAGCCAAGACTGGACAGGGGCCCAGCATTTT. Protein: CASSQDWTGAQHF.

This clonotype has ten or more counts. The J gene is TRBJ1-4, the V gene TRBV20-1; a weak D match, TRBD1 (6 bases). Germline-derived CDR1 and CDR2 are DFQATT and SNEGSKA (reference sequence). The CDR3 length is 14 residues. With 1 base removed from V and 8 bases from J, the gap between germline ends came to 14 bases. In DNA form, the CDR3 reads TGCAGTGCTAGAGCACAGGGTTTTCGAGAAAAACTGTTTTTT. The encoded protein is CSARAQGFREKLFF.

In its sample, this clonotype was seen many times. This rearrangement joins TRBV5-6 to TRBJ2-7; TRBD2 matches at 13 bases. V shed 4 bases and J 0 bases; nucleotides not matched to a gene: 4. The CDR3 covers 16 residues. Germline lookup yields CDR1 SGHDT and CDR2 YYEEEE. Here the CDR3 DNA reads TGTGCCAGCAGCCCCGGACTAGCGGGAGACTCCTACGAGCAGTACTTC. It specifies CASSPGLAGDSYEQYF.

V and J are TRBV5-1 and TRBJ1-1; TRBD1 matches 7 bases. Per the germline V gene, CDR1 is SGHRS and CDR2 is YFSETQ. This CDR3 comprises 13 residues. V lost 5 bases, J lost 2 bases, and 3 bases stayed unmatched. The CDR3 nucleotides are TGCGCCAGCAGTACAGGGGATAACACTGAAGCTTTCTTT. Protein sequence: CASSTGDNTEAFF.

The rearrangement links TRBV6-1 to TRBJ1-5; TRBD1 matches at 10 bases. Germline V CDR1 and CDR2: MNHNS, SASEGT. CDR3 length: 19 residues. With V trimmed by 0 bases and J by 4 bases, 12 bases remained unmatched. This CDR3 reads CASSEASGQGPLRNQPQHF. As DNA, the CDR3 is TGTGCCAGCAGTGAAGCATCGGGACAGGGGCCTCTTAGAAATCAGCCCCAGCATTTT.

The gene calls are TRBV7-9 and TRBJ1-1; perhaps TRBD1 as D (5 bases). V lost 4 bases to trimming and J lost 7 bases, with 16 bases between them. The CDR3 covers 14 residues. CDR1 and CDR2 from the germline V gene are SEHNR and FQNEAQ (reference sequence). CDR3: CASSWIAQGIEAFF. CDR3 DNA: TGTGCCAGCAGCTGGATCGCGCAGGGAATTGAAGCTTTCTTT.

In this sample, this clonotype turned up a few times. V usage is TRBV18 and J usage is TRBJ2-5; 9 nucleotides match TRBD1. CDR3 size: 15 residues. CDR1 and CDR2 (germline): KGHSH, LQKENI. V gave up 3 bases and J gave up 2 bases; unmatched junction bases: 4. The CDR3 is CASSPGQGIQETQYF. For the CDR3, the DNA is TGTGCCAGCTCACCGGGACAGGGAATTCAAGAGACCCAGTACTTC.

This clonotype turned up a few times. The chain links TRBV29-1 to TRBJ2-7; perhaps TRBD1 as D (6 bases). The CDR3 is 13 amino acids. CDR1 and CDR2 from the germline V gene are SQVTM and ANQGSEA. V was shortened by 7 bases and J by 1 base, with 14 bases between the two germline ends. The CDR3, as DNA: TGCAGCGCTGAGGTACAGGGTTCCTACGAGCAGTACTTC. It yields the protein CSAEVQGSYEQYF.

This clonotype was detected ten times or more. This chain joins TRBV6-6 and TRBJ1-3; no reliable D call. Per the germline V gene, CDR1 is MNHNY and CDR2 is SVGAGI (reference sequence). The CDR3 runs 12 residues. With 7 bases removed from V and 0 bases from J, the gap between germline ends came to 4 bases. CDR3 sequence (DNA): TGTGCCAGCATAAGCTCTGGAAACACCATATATTTT. Protein sequence: CASISSGNTIYF.